These 25 T cell receptor beta chains share one sample of origin, sequenced in a study of cytomegalovirus exposure and HLA in healthy donors. PCR amplification relied on 60 Vbeta primers (plus 13 Jbeta primers). The table came from immunoSEQ multiplex PCR; TCRdb's copy has only in-frame clones and leaves some out. The sample lists 110,000 to 150,000 clones, approximately 68% occurring once. The specimen sequenced was PBMCs. These TCRs come from a man aged 40-49 years in good health and CMV-seronegative.

In its sample, this clone was seen a few times. The rearrangement uses TRBV6-5 and TRBJ2-7; a weak D match, TRBD2 (5 bases). Trimming took 4 bases from V and 3 from J, leaving 13 bases between them. The V gene's germline CDR1 is MNHEY and CDR2 SVGAGI. The CDR3 has 14 amino acids. CDR3 sequence reads: CASSSFRGNYEQYF. CDR3 in DNA: TGTGCCAGCAGTTCCTTCCGGGGTAACTACGAGCAGTACTTC.

The chain carries TRBV11-3 and TRBJ2-1; 7 bases are a match to TRBD2. This CDR3 region has 16 residues. CDR1 and CDR2 from the germline V gene are SGHNT and YENEEA. Trimming cost V 0 bases and J 9 bases; bases outside gene matches: 11. CDR3: CASSLECGLEVCEQFF. The CDR3 DNA sequence: TGTGCCAGCAGCTTAGAGTGCGGACTAGAGGTGTGTGAGCAGTTCTTC.

Worth noting for this clone: An end of the junction differs from the germline gene, which may be a read error. The V and J genes are TRBV2 and TRBJ2-1; 7 bases match TRBD1. Per the germline V gene, CDR1 is SNHLY and CDR2 is FYNNEI. The CDR3 spans 13 residues. The CDR3 DNA reads as TGTGCCAGCAGTGCCGGACAGGCAGTGCGAGGGATCTTC. This translates into CASSAGQAVRGIF.

The gene calls are TRBV5-6 and TRBJ2-4, with D uncertain. Germline V gene lookup returns CDR1 SGHDT and CDR2 YYEEEE. There are 14 residues in the CDR3. V was cut by 4 bases and J by 0 bases, with 8 bases left in between. The CDR3 reads CASSRSVAKNIQYF. The CDR3, as DNA: TGTGCCAGCAGCCGGTCGGTAGCCAAAAACATTCAGTACTTC.

The chain joins TRBV5-8 to TRBJ1-2; D is unresolved. The CDR3 runs to 12 residues. Trimming took 1 base from V and 8 from J, leaving 9 bases between them. The germline CDR1 and CDR2 sequences are SGHTS and YDEGEE. This CDR3 is CASSLRREGYTF. CDR3 sequence (DNA): TGTGCCAGCAGCTTGAGGAGGGAGGGCTACACCTTC.

The chain joins TRBV6-6 to TRBJ2-7, with unresolved D. Germline values: CDR1 MNHNY, CDR2 SVGAGI (reference sequence). This CDR3 is built from 16 residues. V dropped 5 bases and J dropped 2 bases, with 19 bases sitting between them. The CDR3 protein is CASSPKHLPLPYEQYF. CDR3 nucleotide sequence: TGTGCCAGCAGTCCAAAACACCTTCCTCTTCCCTACGAGCAGTACTTC.

CDR3 residues: CASSFQGQETQYF. In nucleotides, the CDR3 is TGTGCCAGCAGCTTTCAGGGGCAAGAGACCCAGTACTTC. V gene TRBV7-9 combines with J gene TRBJ2-5, with D possibly matching TRBD1 (6 bases). Germline V gene data show CDR1 as SEHNR and CDR2 as FQNEAQ (reference sequence). There are 13 residues in the CDR3. V gave up 3 bases and J gave up 2 bases, with 7 bases separating them. Combining the CDR3 with reference TRBV7-9 and TRBJ2-5 gives the whole variable domain DTGVSQNPRHKITKRGQNVTFRCDPISEHNRLYWYRQTLGQGPEFLTYFQNEAQLEKSRLLSDRFSAERPKGSFSTLEIQRTEQGDSAMYLCASSFQGQETQYFGPGTRLLVL.

This clone was seen only a few times. The chain couples TRBV2 to TRBJ1-2, with D possibly matching TRBD1 (6 bases). V shed 5 bases and J shed 3 bases, with 10 bases lying between them. Per germline, CDR1 SNHLY and CDR2 FYNNEI. The CDR3 has 13 residues. CDR3 in DNA: TGTGCCAGCAGTTACAGGGTAGACTATGGCTACACCTTC. Translated, it gives CASSYRVDYGYTF.

CDR3 DNA sequence: TGTGCCAGCAGCTTAGCACGGACAGAACACTACGAGCAGTACTTC. Translated, it gives CASSLARTEHYEQYF. V is TRBV7-6 and J is TRBJ2-5, with a tentative D call TRBD1 (6 bases). The J call is doubtful: the DNA matches TRBJ2-7 better. The CDR3 is 15 amino acids. CDR1 is SGHVS, CDR2 FNYEAQ, per germline.

This clone was picked up one time. The chain couples TRBV5-1 to TRBJ1-2; D is perhaps TRBD1 (5 bases). This CDR3 has 14 residues. Per germline, CDR1 SGHRS and CDR2 YFSETQ. V lost 0 bases and J 8 bases, leaving 14 bases between the germline ends. CDR3 sequence (DNA): TGCGCCAGCAGCTTGGAGGGCCAGGGCGAAGGCTACACCTTC. It codes for CASSLEGQGEGYTF.

As for this clone: Compared with germline, one end of the junction differs, possibly owing to a read error. The gene calls are TRBV7-2 and TRBJ2-1; the D gene is possibly TRBD2 (5 bases). The V gene's germline CDR1 is SGHTA and CDR2 FQGNSA. The CDR3 sequence is 12 residues long. CDR3 sequence: CASSQLSPLGIF. The CDR3 region has the DNA TGTGCCAGCAGCCAGCTGTCCCCGCTCGGGATCTTC.

The gene calls are TRBV10-3 and TRBJ2-7; TRBD2 matches at 13 bases. The germline gives CDR1 ENHRY, CDR2 SYGVKD. With 6 bases clipped from V and 3 bases from J, the junction kept 8 bases outside the gene matches. The CDR3 loop spans 16 amino acids. The CDR3 nucleotides are TGTGCCATCAGCCCGGGACTAGCGGGGCTAAACTACGAGCAGTACTTC. Its translation is CAISPGLAGLNYEQYF.

The chain uses TRBV5-1 and TRBJ2-5, with 9 nucleotides matching TRBD2. The germline gives CDR1 SGHRS, CDR2 YFSETQ. Trimming took 4 bases from V and 5 from J; bases not matched to a gene: 6. The CDR3 sequence is 14 residues long. In DNA form, the CDR3 reads TGCGCCAGCAGCCAGGGACTAGCACAGGAGACCCAGTACTTC. This sequence encodes CASSQGLAQETQYF.

The chain has TRBV6-6 and TRBJ2-7, with 9 bases aligning to TRBD2. The CDR3 sequence is 14 residues long. J lost 3 bases, V lost 7 bases, and 7 bases had no gene match. From germline, CDR1 is MNHNY and CDR2 SVGAGI (reference sequence). The CDR3 region has the DNA TGTGCCAGCAAGGAAGCTAGCGGGATCTACGAGCAGTACTTC. Translated, it gives CASKEASGIYEQYF.

This rearrangement joins TRBV6-1 to TRBJ2-7, with a weak D call TRBD1 (7 bases). The CDR3 spans 15 residues. Germline assignment: CDR1 MNHNS and CDR2 SASEGT. V was cut by 0 bases and J by 5 bases, with 14 bases left in between. The CDR3, as DNA: TGTGCCAGCAGTGAAGCGTTGGGACAGCGGGACGAGCAGTACTTC. Its translation: CASSEALGQRDEQYF.

The V gene is TRBV18, the J gene TRBJ2-7; 13 bases map to TRBD2. CDR1 KGHSH and CDR2 LQKENI come from the germline V gene. The CDR3 is made up of 13 amino acids. J lost 5 bases, V lost 8 bases, and 3 bases had no gene match. The CDR3 loop is CASGTSGVHEQYF. CDR3 bases: TGTGCCAGCGGGACTAGCGGGGTCCACGAGCAGTACTTC.

The chain employs TRBV27 and TRBJ2-7; D remains ambiguous. The CDR3 has 10 amino acids. Trimming took 8 bases from V and 2 from J, leaving 4 bases between them. CDR1 is MNHEY, CDR2 SMNVEV, per germline (reference sequence). This CDR3 is CASGPYEQYF. The CDR3 DNA follows: TGTGCCAGCGGGCCCTACGAGCAGTACTTC.

The chain combines TRBV7-6 with TRBJ1-2; TRBD1 matches at 8 bases. CDR3 size: 16 residues. The junction had 12 bases not matched to a gene; V was cut back by 4 bases and J by 5 bases. Germline CDR1 SGHVS, CDR2 FNYEAQ. DNA for the CDR3: TGTGCCAGCAGCTCCGGACAGGGCGAGCCCTTTTATGGCTACACCTTC. Translation gives CASSSGQGEPFYGYTF.

The gene calls are TRBV6-1 and TRBJ1-3; D ambiguous. There are 14 residues in the CDR3. V shed 6 bases and J shed 2 bases, with 11 bases lying between them. Germline lookup yields CDR1 MNHNS and CDR2 SASEGT. The CDR3 DNA reads TGTGCCAGCAGGGCGGAGAGGGCTGGAAACACCATATATTTT. This gives the protein CASRAERAGNTIYF.

V usage is TRBV28 and J usage is TRBJ1-5; D perhaps matches TRBD1 (5 bases). Germline CDR1 is MDHEN and CDR2 is SYDVKM. CDR3 length equals 17 residues. Deletions cut 3 bases from V and 5 bases from J, with 20 bases between. CDR3 nucleotide sequence: TGTGCCAGCAGTTTTATCGGTGTGGGCAGGGAGGATCAGCCCCAGCATTTT. Encoded protein: CASSFIGVGREDQPQHF.

The sample holds one count of this clone. The chain is built from TRBV12-5 and TRBJ2-7; D ambiguous. V lost 5 bases and J 1 base, leaving 6 bases between the germline ends. The CDR3 consists of 12 residues. The germline CDR1 and CDR2 sequences are LGHNT and FRNRAP. CDR3 loop: CASGPGSYEQYF. CDR3 DNA sequence: TGTGCTAGTGGTCCGGGTTCCTACGAGCAGTACTTC.

The rearrangement joins TRBV6-5 to TRBJ1-1; D might be TRBD1 (6 bases). Germline V gene data show CDR1 as MNHEY and CDR2 as SVGAGI. CDR3 length: 13 amino acids. V lost 6 bases to trimming and J lost 3 bases, with 11 bases between them. CDR3 region: CASRTSGDTEAFF. CDR3 nucleotide sequence: TGTGCCAGCAGGACCTCAGGGGACACTGAAGCTTTCTTT.

The V call is TRBV6-5, the J call TRBJ1-1, with 8 bases fitting TRBD1. The CDR3 contains 15 residues. Germline trimming cut 6 bases from V and 0 bases from J; bases unmatched to any gene: 6. The V gene's germline CDR1 is MNHEY and CDR2 SVGAGI. The CDR3 nucleotides are TGTGCCAGCAGGCGACAGGGGTATGTGAACACTGAAGCTTTCTTT. Its translation: CASRRQGYVNTEAFF.

On this clone: This sample includes further DNA sequences coding for the same CDR3. V and J are TRBV5-1 and TRBJ2-7; 8 nucleotides match TRBD1. J gave up 1 base and V 0 bases, and 3 bases lay outside the gene matches. Germline loops: CDR1 SGHRS, CDR2 YFSETQ. This CDR3 spans 15 amino acids. This CDR3 is CASSLGQGRSYEQYF. The CDR3 DNA sequence: TGCGCCAGCAGCTTGGGACAGGGGCGATCCTACGAGCAGTACTTC.

The chain carries TRBV27 and TRBJ2-7, with TRBD2 matching over 8 bases. This CDR3 region has 15 residues. CDR1 MNHEY and CDR2 SMNVEV come from the germline V gene (reference sequence). The junction had 6 bases not matched to a gene; V was cut back by 5 bases and J by 0 bases. CDR3 residues: CASSVLAGPSYEQYF. The CDR3 bases are TGTGCCAGCAGTGTTTTAGCGGGACCCTCCTACGAGCAGTACTTC.